This T cell receptor (beta chain) was identified during a study of blood T cells in healthy people across ages. Concerning this clonotype: Antigen unknown.

Donors were systemically healthy Caucasian individuals from Russia aged roughly 6 to 100 years. General study points: Long-lived donors carried more naive CD4+ cells and greater diversity than aged donors. Per million T cells, the diversity of TCR beta decreased roughly linearly as age advanced.

A second PCR of 7 to 11 cycles used a sample-barcoded 5' primer and a J-beta primer mix. Using its own MiXCR run on the 5' RACE reads, TCRdb lists one record per CDR3 protein. The table includes roughly 700,000 distinct CDR3 sequences, approximately 50% detected once. The TCR sequence derives from a woman aged 55-70 years in good health. The source material was blood.

CDR3 nucleotide sequence: TGTGCCAGCAGCGCGACTAGGCCAGAGACCCAGTACTTC. Protein: CASSATRPETQYF. The genes are TRBV3-1 and TRBJ2-5; perhaps TRBD2 as D (6 bases). Per germline, CDR1 LGHDT and CDR2 YNNKEL (reference sequence). The length of the CDR3 is 13 residues. V lost 5 bases, J lost 4 bases, and 11 bases lay in between.